A selection of T cell receptor beta chains follows, all from one sample in a study of blood T cell repertoires in COVID-19. Sequencing was performed with immunoSEQ multiplex PCR; in TCRdb, only in-frame clones are kept and a portion is missing. The table shows about 260,000 clones, with approximately 90% occurring only once. Sequences were obtained from PBMCs or T cells enriched from blood (not recorded which). These receptor sequences come from a woman in her thirties or forties with acute COVID-19. CDR3s include the opening cysteine and the closing phenylalanine or tryptophan. Fields, in order: clone size, V gene, J gene, D gene, CDR3 DNA, CDR3 protein. The D gene is left open where the match is weak. Only some rows state a clone size, as once, few, many or a class for expanded clones.

-	TRBV6-2/TRBV6-3	TRBJ2-2	-	TGTGCCAGCAGTAAGGGACATGACACCGGGGAGCTGTTTTTT	CASSKGHDTGELFF
-	TRBV7-2	TRBJ2-3	TRBD2	TGTGCCAGCAGACCCACTAGCGGGAGCTCGGATACGCAGTATTTT	CASRPTSGSSDTQYF
-	TRBV28	TRBJ2-2	-	TGTGCCAGCAGAGTAGCCGGCACCTACACCGGGGAGCTGTTTTTT	CASRVAGTYTGELFF
-	TRBV18	TRBJ1-4	TRBD1	TGTGCCAGCTCCCAGGACAGGGGGCATACTAATGAAAAACTGTTTTTT	CASSQDRGHTNEKLFF
-	TRBV7-2	TRBJ2-3	-	TGTGCCAGCAGCTTCGACTACCGGGGCGGGGCCAGCACAGATACGCAGTATTTT	CASSFDYRGGASTDTQYF
-	TRBV19	TRBJ2-1	TRBD2	TGTGCCAGTAGTATCCAGGTTAGCGGGTACAATGAGCAGTTCTTC	CASSIQVSGYNEQFF
-	TRBV2	TRBJ1-6	TRBD1	TGTGCCAGCAGTCCCCTGACAGGGGACTTTAATTCACCCCTCCACTTT	CASSPLTGDFNSPLHF
-	TRBV21-1	TRBJ1-6	-	TGTGCCAGCAGCCGGGGATTCTCCTATAATTCACCCCTCCACTTT	CASSRGFSYNSPLHF
-	TRBV1	TRBJ2-1	-	TGCACCAGCAGAAATATAGGGACTAGCGGGAGGCTCTCCTACAATGAGCAGTTCTTC	CTSRNIGTSGRLSYNEQFF
once	TRBV5-1	TRBJ2-1	-	TGCGCCAGCAGCTTGGCCGGAGCGGGCCGTTCGAATGAGCAGTTCTTC	CASSLAGAGRSNEQFF
-	TRBV19	TRBJ2-7	-	TGTGCCAGTAGTATGGGACTGACCTACGAGCAGTACTTC	CASSMGLTYEQYF
-	TRBV27	TRBJ1-1	-	TGTGCCAGCAACCCGACATACACGAACACTGAAGCTTTCTTT	CASNPTYTNTEAFF
-	TRBV11-2	TRBJ1-5	TRBD1	TGTGCCAGCAGCTCTCGGACAGGCCGCAATCAGCCCCAGCATTTT	CASSSRTGRNQPQHF
-	TRBV7-3	TRBJ2-1	TRBD2	TGTGCCAGCAGCGAAGGACTAGCTATCAATGAGCAGTTCTTC	CASSEGLAINEQFF
-	TRBV28	TRBJ1-2	-	TGTGCCAGCAGTTTAGAGGGGAGGGGCTATGGCTACACCTTC	CASSLEGRGYGYTF
-	TRBV6-5	TRBJ2-5	TRBD1	TGTGCCAGCAGTTCCGGGACAGTCCTTGTTGGGACCCAGTACTTC	CASSSGTVLVGTQYF
-	TRBV18	TRBJ1-1	-	TGTGCCAGCTCACCCCTTGGGGCCGAAGCTTTCTTT	CASSPLGAEAFF
-	TRBV11-3	TRBJ1-1	-	TGTGCCAGCAGCCGCGGACAGAGGGGCACTGAAGCTTTCTTT	CASSRGQRGTEAFF
-	TRBV7-8	TRBJ2-1	TRBD2	TGTGCCAGCCGCACCACTAGCGGAACCAATGAGCAGTTCTTC	CASRTTSGTNEQFF
-	TRBV27	TRBJ2-7	TRBD2	TGTGCCAGCAAGGAAGCGGGAGCTCGGTCCTACGAGCAGTACTTC	CASKEAGARSYEQYF
-	TRBV7-9	TRBJ2-7	-	TGTGCCAGCAGCCCGCCCGACTTGTTATACGAGCAGTACTTC	CASSPPDLLYEQYF
-	TRBV10-2	TRBJ1-5	-	TGCGCCAGCAGTGAGTCGGGCGATCAGCCCCAGCATTTT	CASSESGDQPQHF
-	TRBV10-1	TRBJ1-5	-	TGCGCCAGCATTTACAAAGAATCATATAGCAATCAGCCCCAGCATTTT	CASIYKESYSNQPQHF
-	TRBV28	TRBJ2-1	TRBD2	TGTGCCAGCAGCCGTGGGGGGGAGAGACCCAATGAGCAGTTCTTC	CASSRGGERPNEQFF
-	TRBV7-8	TRBJ2-2	-	TGTGCCAGCAGCTTAGTTGAGAGGATGGTTTTGGTAGCTGGGAACACCGGGGAGCTGTTTTTT	CASSLVERMVLVAGNTGELFF
-	TRBV28	TRBJ1-2	-	TGTGCCAGCAGCCGTAGCTTGGATGAGTATGGCTACACCTTC	CASSRSLDEYGYTF
-	TRBV11-3	TRBJ2-1	-	TGTGCCAGCAGCCCGCTGGGGGGGCTAGTGTACAATGAGCAGTTCTTC	CASSPLGGLVYNEQFF
-	TRBV5-5	TRBJ2-3	-	TGTGCCAGCAGAGGCGACAGCCCGATCACAGATACGCAGTATTTT	CASRGDSPITDTQYF
few	TRBV5-4	TRBJ2-2	-	TGTGCCAGCAGCCCCTCTGGGGCCACGGGGGAGCTGTTTTTT	CASSPSGATGELFF
-	TRBV5-8	TRBJ1-1	TRBD1	TGTGCCAGCAAGAATACAGGGGGCCTGGAAGCTTTCTTT	CASKNTGGLEAFF
-	TRBV29-1	TRBJ2-3	TRBD1	TGCAGCGTTGATAGACCGGACAGGGGGCTGACAGATACGCAGTATTTT	CSVDRPDRGLTDTQYF
-	TRBV18	TRBJ2-5	-	TGTGCCAGCTCACCAGAGCAAGAGACCCAGTACTTC	CASSPEQETQYF
-	TRBV5-1	TRBJ1-1	-	TGCGCCAGCAGCTTGGACAGTCAAAGGGGTGAAGCTTTCTTT	CASSLDSQRGEAFF
-	TRBV7-9	TRBJ1-1	-	TGTGCCAGCAGCCCAATTACAGTGGCTGAAGCTTTCTTT	CASSPITVAEAFF
-	TRBV24-1	TRBJ1-6	-	TGTGCCACCAGTGCCCAAGGTCTCGGGTCACCCCTCCACTTT	CATSAQGLGSPLHF
-	TRBV18	TRBJ2-2	TRBD1	TGTGCCAGCTCACCTTCTGGACAGGGTAACACCGGGGAGCTGTTTTTT	CASSPSGQGNTGELFF
-	TRBV14	TRBJ2-5	-	TGTGCCAGCAGCCAAAGACAGGGAGGTCGGGAGACCCAGTACTTC	CASSQRQGGRETQYF
-	TRBV2	TRBJ1-1	TRBD1	TGTGCCAGCAGTGGCGTAGGACAGGGAAACACTGAAGCTTTCTTT	CASSGVGQGNTEAFF
-	TRBV7-8	TRBJ2-1	TRBD2	TGTGCCATCCGACGGGGGGGGTTCTTACAGCGGGAGCACAATGAGCAGTTCTTC	CAIRRGGFLQREHNEQFF
-	TRBV10-3	TRBJ2-3	-	TGTGCCATCAGTTTCAGGACAGCCACAGATACGCAGTATTTT	CAISFRTATDTQYF
-	TRBV19	TRBJ1-1	TRBD1	TGTGCCACCAAAGCGTCTCCGGGACAGGGTTTATTTAGGAACACTGAAGCTTTCTTT	CATKASPGQGLFRNTEAFF
-	TRBV30	TRBJ2-7	TRBD1	TGTGCCTGGAATAAAGGGGGCTCCCACGAGCAGTACTTC	CAWNKGGSHEQYF
-	TRBV3-1/TRBV3-2	TRBJ2-7	TRBD2	TGTGCCAGCAGCCATCCACTAGCGGGAGGCTACGAGCAGTACTTC	CASSHPLAGGYEQYF
-	TRBV13	TRBJ1-4	TRBD1	TGTGCCAGCAGCGCGGGACAGGGTTTGAATGAAAAACTGTTTTTT	CASSAGQGLNEKLFF
-	TRBV4-1	TRBJ1-3	-	TGCGCCAGCAGCCAAGGACGACAGGCGGCCCCCTCTGGAAACACCATATATTTT	CASSQGRQAAPSGNTIYF
-	TRBV27	TRBJ2-3	TRBD2	TGTGCCAGCAGGAAACTAGCGGAAAGGACGGATACGCAGTATTTT	CASRKLAERTDTQYF
once	TRBV19	TRBJ1-3	-	TGTGCCAGTAGTATAGGAAGTCGGGGAAACACCATATATTTT	CASSIGSRGNTIYF
-	TRBV4-3	TRBJ1-4	-	TGCGCCAGCAGCCAAGGACAGTCGAATGAAAAACTGTTTTTT	CASSQGQSNEKLFF
-	TRBV6-5	TRBJ1-2	TRBD1	TGTGCCAGCAGTTGGGGACAGGCAACTTTAAATGGCTACACCTTC	CASSWGQATLNGYTF
-	TRBV2	TRBJ2-5	-	TGTGCCAGCCTTAGGGAGGTCCAAGAGACCCAGTACTTC	CASLREVQETQYF
-	TRBV5-1	TRBJ2-1	TRBD1	TGCGCCACGTCCAGACAGGGGGCTGGAAATGAGCAGTTCTTC	CATSRQGAGNEQFF
-	TRBV19	TRBJ1-2	TRBD1	TGTGCCAGTAGTATAGCGGGACAGGGTGACTATGGCTACACCTTC	CASSIAGQGDYGYTF
-	TRBV6-5	TRBJ2-2	TRBD1	TGTGCCAGCAGTCGGGACAGGGACACCGGGGAGCTGTTTTTT	CASSRDRDTGELFF
-	TRBV7-9	TRBJ1-3	TRBD1	TGTGCCAGCAGCTCGACAGGGGGCGGAAACACCATATATTTT	CASSSTGGGNTIYF